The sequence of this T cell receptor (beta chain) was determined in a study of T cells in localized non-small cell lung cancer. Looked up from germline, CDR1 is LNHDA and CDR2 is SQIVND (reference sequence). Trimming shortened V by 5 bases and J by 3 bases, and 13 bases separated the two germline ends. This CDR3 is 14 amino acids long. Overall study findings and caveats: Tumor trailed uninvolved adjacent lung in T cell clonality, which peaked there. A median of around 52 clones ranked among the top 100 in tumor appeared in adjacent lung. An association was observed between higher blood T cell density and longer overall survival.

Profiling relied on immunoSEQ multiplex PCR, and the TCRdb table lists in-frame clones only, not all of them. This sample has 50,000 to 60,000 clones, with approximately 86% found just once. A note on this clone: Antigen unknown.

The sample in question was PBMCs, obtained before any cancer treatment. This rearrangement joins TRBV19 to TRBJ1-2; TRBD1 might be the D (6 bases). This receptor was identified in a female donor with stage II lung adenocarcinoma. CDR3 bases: TGTGCCAGTAGTGCACAGGGATCCGACTATGGCTACACCTTC. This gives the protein CASSAQGSDYGYTF.